The 28 T cell receptor beta chains below come from one sample, sequenced in a study of blood T cells in healthy people across ages (dated by TCRdb to 2015 to 2017). Library generation was performed with 5' RACE. Sequencer: Illumina HiSeq 2500. The second PCR ran for about 7 to 11 cycles and used a J-beta primer mix along with a sample-barcoded 5' primer. TCRdb ran its own pipeline on the public reads, namely fastp trimming at Q25 and MiXCR clone calling, and kept in-frame beta chains. Here each entry gathers all rows of one CDR3 protein and keeps the most common genes and DNA. This sample is represented by about 1 million distinct CDR3 sequences; under 55% of them were singletons. 15% to 20% of the sample is in the top ten clones. The sequencing sample was made of blood. Source of these receptors: a woman aged 55-75 years in good health.

This clonotype was counted a few times. This chain joins TRBV5-1 and TRBJ2-7, with D perhaps TRBD1 or TRBD2 (5 bases each). V lost 0 bases, J lost 0 bases, and 10 bases lay in between. Germline V gene data show CDR1 as SGHRS and CDR2 as YFSETQ. The CDR3 extends over 15 amino acids. CDR3: CASSLAWDDSYEQYF. CDR3 nucleotide sequence: TGCGCCAGCAGCTTGGCGTGGGACGACTCCTACGAGCAGTACTTC.

The chain couples TRBV5-1 to TRBJ2-3; D uncertain. CDR1 is SGHRS and CDR2 is YFSETQ in the germline V gene. The CDR3 runs 14 residues. V lost 1 base and J lost 2, with 8 bases in between. The CDR3 DNA sequence: TGCGCCAGCAGCTTGATCCATCCCACAGATACGCAGTATTTT. Translation gives CASSLIHPTDTQYF.

The chain recombines TRBV12-3 or TRBV12-4 with TRBJ2-1; a weak D match, TRBD2 (6 bases). This CDR3 comprises 14 residues. Trimming removed 6 bases from V and 0 bases from J, with 9 bases in between. The CDR3 DNA reads TGTGCCAGCAGAGTCGGGAGCTCCTACAATGAGCAGTTCTTC. Amino acids: CASRVGSSYNEQFF.

The chain carries TRBV19 and TRBJ1-4, with D unresolved. CDR1 and CDR2 (germline): LNHDA, SQIVND (reference sequence). The CDR3 covers 12 residues. The V gene lost 7 bases and the J gene lost 7 bases, with 10 bases spanning the gap. Written as DNA, the CDR3 is TGTGCCAGTACTCGCAGCACTGAAAAACTGTTTTTT. This gives the protein CASTRSTEKLFF.

V and J are TRBV11-1 and TRBJ2-7; D is possibly TRBD1 (6 bases). The J call is doubtful: the DNA matches TRBJ2-5 better. This CDR3 comprises 14 residues. CDR1 is SGHAT, CDR2 FQDESV, per germline (reference sequence). CDR3 DNA: TGTGCCAGCAGCTTAAACAGGGTCCGGGAGACCCAGTACTTC. As protein: CASSLNRVRETQYF.

V usage is TRBV30 and J usage is TRBJ2-5; 14 bases match TRBD2. The CDR3 has 17 amino acids. V shed 5 bases, J shed 3 bases, and the junction held 11 bases outside the gene matches. CDR1 is GTSNPN and CDR2 is SVGIG in the germline V gene (reference sequence). The CDR3 DNA sequence: TGTGCCTGGGCCCCGGGACTAGCGGGAGAGACCAAAGAGACCCAGTACTTC. It codes for CAWAPGLAGETKETQYF. Based on the CDR3 plus reference TRBV30 and TRBJ2-5, the full variable domain is SQTIHQWPATLVQPVGSPLSLECTVEGTSNPNLYWYRQAAGRGLQLLFYSVGIGQISSEVPQNLSASRPQDRQFILSSKKLLLSDSGFYLCAWAPGLAGETKETQYFGPGTRLLVL.

This chain uses TRBV5-4 with TRBJ2-1; 9 nucleotides align to TRBD2. The CDR3 spans 15 residues. V lost 0 bases, J lost 4 bases, and 2 bases stayed unmatched. Germline-derived CDR1 and CDR2 are SGHNT and YYREEE (reference sequence). As DNA, the CDR3 is TGTGCCAGCAGCTTGGAGCGGGGGGCTTACAATGAGCAGTTCTTC. Encoded protein: CASSLERGAYNEQFF.

This clonotype was recorded a few times. This chain's CDR3 is CASSPRGERETQYF. The CDR3 nucleotides are TGTGCCAGCTCACCACGCGGGGAGAGGGAGACCCAGTACTTC. The rearrangement joins TRBV18 to TRBJ2-5; TRBD2 is a possible D gene (6 bases). The V gene lost 1 base and the J gene lost 5 bases, with 11 bases spanning the gap. CDR1 is KGHSH, CDR2 LQKENI, per germline. This CDR3 spans 14 amino acids.

The V gene is TRBV4-2, the J gene TRBJ2-7; 10 bases agree with TRBD2. V lost 1 base, J lost 5 bases, and 2 bases stayed unmatched. In germline, CDR1 is LGHNA, CDR2 YNFKEQ. CDR3 length equals 14 residues. The CDR3 here is CASSQVGLANEQYF. The CDR3 nucleotides read TGTGCCAGCAGCCAAGTGGGACTAGCGAACGAGCAGTACTTC.

This clonotype was counted a few times. V usage is TRBV5-1 and J usage is TRBJ1-2, with TRBD1 matching 8 bases. CDR1 and CDR2 (germline): SGHRS, YFSETQ. V lost 5 bases and J lost 8; bases outside the gene matches: 8. The CDR3 contains 13 residues. The CDR3 nucleotides read TGCGCCAGCAGAGCAGGGGGCATAGAAGGCTACACCTTC. It yields the protein CASRAGGIEGYTF.

The chain couples TRBV7-6 to TRBJ2-5; 9 bases match TRBD1. Per the germline V gene, CDR1 is SGHVS and CDR2 is FNYEAQ. J was trimmed by 11 bases and V by 5 bases; bases with no gene match: 15. The CDR3 sequence is 15 residues long. Here the CDR3 DNA reads TGTGCCAGCAGCAGTACAGGGGGCACCTACAATGAGCAGTACTTC. Translating gives CASSSTGGTYNEQYF.

This rearrangement joins TRBV15 to TRBJ2-1; no firm D call. The V gene's germline CDR1 is LNHNV and CDR2 YYDKDF (reference sequence). V lost 5 bases and J 3 bases, leaving 8 bases between the germline ends. The CDR3 is 13 residues long. The CDR3 nucleotides read TGTGCCACCAGCCGACCGCACTACAATGAGCAGTTCTTC. Amino acid sequence: CATSRPHYNEQFF.

CDR3 in DNA: TGTGCCAGCAGTTTATCCCGCCGGAGGGGAGCCTACGAGCAGTACTTC. Protein product: CASSLSRRRGAYEQYF. The chain couples TRBV27 to TRBJ2-4; tentative D call: TRBD2 (6 bases). The J call is in doubt because the DNA end fits TRBJ2-7 better. In germline, CDR1 is MNHEY, CDR2 SMNVEV (reference sequence). The CDR3 consists of 16 residues.

V usage is TRBV7-8 and J usage is TRBJ1-2; tentative D call: TRBD1 (5 bases). The CDR3 contains 14 residues. The V end lost 5 bases, the J end lost 2 bases, and 12 bases lay between the germline ends. The germline CDR1 and CDR2 sequences are SGHVS and FQNEAQ. The DNA for the CDR3 is TGTGCCAGCAGCCAGATGGGGCAGAACTATGGCTACACCTTC. Translation gives CASSQMGQNYGYTF.

V and J are TRBV20-1 and TRBJ2-1; tentatively, D is TRBD2 (5 bases). The CDR3 length is 15 residues. The V gene's germline CDR1 is DFQATT and CDR2 SNEGSKA (reference sequence). Between the trimmed V and J ends, which lost 3 bases and 5 bases, there was a span of 17 bases. CDR3 coding DNA: TGCAGTGCTAGTCCCAAGGCGGGTTTAGACAATGAGCAGTTCTTC. Its protein is CSASPKAGLDNEQFF.

This clonotype has a count of ten or more. The chain employs TRBV11-2 and TRBJ2-5, with 10 bases fitting TRBD2. After removal of 8 bases from V and 3 bases from J, the junction contained 12 bases not matched to a gene. The CDR3 sequence is 16 residues long. Germline V CDR1 and CDR2: SGHAT, FQNNGV. The CDR3 loop is CASGHTSGKSKETQYF. Written as DNA, the CDR3 is TGTGCCAGCGGTCATACTAGCGGGAAATCGAAAGAGACCCAGTACTTC.

The genes are TRBV13 and TRBJ2-5; 9 bases are shared with TRBD1. Near its end, the DNA agrees better with TRBJ2-4, so the J call may be wrong. This CDR3 is built from 16 residues. The V gene's germline CDR1 is PRHDT and CDR2 FYEKMQ (reference sequence). CDR3 sequence (DNA): TGTGCCAGCAGTTGGGACAGGGTTGAAACCAAAAACATTCAGTACTTC. Translated, it gives CASSWDRVETKNIQYF.

A few counts support this clonotype. The chain couples TRBV5-1 to TRBJ1-2; 7 bases fit TRBD1. Germline values: CDR1 SGHRS, CDR2 YFSETQ. The V segment lost 0 bases and the J segment 6 bases; nucleotides outside the gene matches: 5. This CDR3 has 14 residues. The CDR3 coding sequence is TGCGCCAGCAGCTTGGGGGGACAGTTTGATGGCTACACCTTC. Translating it yields CASSLGGQFDGYTF.

The chain uses TRBV20-1 and TRBJ2-5; no definite D call. The CDR3 has 13 amino acids. CDR1 and CDR2 from the germline V gene are DFQATT and SNEGSKA (reference sequence). The V gene lost 0 bases and the J gene lost 5 bases, with 10 bases spanning the gap. CDR3: CSARDLSGETQYF. DNA for the CDR3: TGCAGTGCTAGAGATCTGTCGGGCGAGACCCAGTACTTC.

As concerns this clonotype: The junction departs from germline at one end; a sequencing error may be responsible. V and J are TRBV7-8 and TRBJ2-7; perhaps D is TRBD1 or TRBD2 (6 bases each). Looked up from germline, CDR1 is SGHVS and CDR2 is FQNEAQ. This CDR3 region has 17 residues. Written as DNA, the CDR3 is TGTACCAGCAGCTTATGGTTTGGAGGGGGGAGCTCCTACGAGCAGTACTTC. Its protein product is CTSSLWFGGGSSYEQYF.

The gene calls are TRBV20-1 and TRBJ1-1; 9 nucleotides match TRBD1. The CDR3 totals 13 residues. The germline gives CDR1 DFQATT, CDR2 SNEGSKA (reference sequence). V lost 6 bases and J lost 4; bases outside the gene matches: 6. CDR3 sequence: CSAAPDRGTEAFF. The CDR3 DNA reads as TGCAGTGCAGCCCCGGACAGGGGCACTGAAGCTTTCTTT.

This clonotype showed up just a few times. This chain connects TRBV12-3 or TRBV12-4 to TRBJ2-5; the D gene is possibly TRBD1 (6 bases). The CDR3 contains 15 residues. Trimming pared 1 base from V and 2 bases from J, leaving 11 bases between. The CDR3 here is CASSLGRGPQETQYF. The CDR3 region has the DNA TGTGCCAGCAGTTTAGGCAGGGGACCTCAAGAGACCCAGTACTTC.

This clonotype has more than one count but fewer than ten. J is TRBJ1-2 and V is TRBV11-2; tentatively, D is TRBD1 (6 bases). This CDR3 has 13 amino acids. Germline V gene lookup returns CDR1 SGHAT and CDR2 FQNNGV. V lost 5 bases and J 4 bases, leaving 11 bases between the germline ends. The CDR3 sequence: CASSPGTSYGYTF. The CDR3, as DNA: TGTGCCAGCAGCCCCGGGACAAGCTATGGCTACACCTTC.

This clonotype occurred a few times. The chain links TRBV7-6 to TRBJ2-3; a weak D match, TRBD2 (7 bases). Germline V CDR1 and CDR2: SGHVS, FNYEAQ. The CDR3 has 14 residues. V lost 10 bases, J lost 2 bases, and 16 bases lay in between. The CDR3 loop is CATSGAGATDTQYF. The DNA for the CDR3 is TGTGCCACCTCGGGGGCGGGGGCCACAGATACGCAGTATTTT.

The chain combines TRBV20-1 with TRBJ2-1; no clear D. Looked up from germline, CDR1 is DFQATT and CDR2 is SNEGSKA (reference sequence). V gave up 1 base and J gave up 5 bases, with 9 bases separating them. The CDR3 is 13 residues long. The CDR3 bases are TGCAGTGCTAGAGGGCCAGGCCACAATGAGCAGTTCTTC. Amino acid sequence: CSARGPGHNEQFF.

V gene TRBV18 combines with J gene TRBJ2-5; 8 positions agree with TRBD2. Germline CDR1 reads KGHSH; CDR2 reads LQKENI. V lost 8 bases to trimming and J lost 1 base; unmatched junction nucleotides: 6. The CDR3 runs to 14 residues. DNA for the CDR3: TGTGCCAGCACTAGCGCGGGGGGCCAAGAGACCCAGTACTTC. It specifies CASTSAGGQETQYF.

This clonotype was counted between two and nine times. The chain couples TRBV7-9 to TRBJ2-1; a weak D match, TRBD2 (7 bases). Trimming removed 10 bases at V and 6 bases at J, with 13 bases between. The CDR3 runs to 12 residues. Germline V lookup: CDR1 SEHNR, CDR2 FQNEAQ (reference sequence). The CDR3 sequence: CATLGGANEQFF. In DNA, the CDR3 is TGTGCCACCCTTGGGGGGGCCAATGAGCAGTTCTTC. Filled out from reference TRBV7-9 and TRBJ2-1, the complete variable domain reads DTGVSQNPRHKITKRGQNVTFRCDPISEHNRLYWYRQTLGQGPEFLTYFQNEAQLEKSRLLSDRFSAERPKGSFSTLEIQRTEQGDSAMYLCATLGGANEQFFGPGTRLTVL.

Points on this clonotype: Its ends do not fully match the called genes, so a read error is possible. The chain combines TRBV20-1 with TRBJ2-1, with D unclear. The CDR3 has 12 amino acids. Germline V gives CDR1 DFQATT, CDR2 SNEGSKA (reference sequence). DNA for the CDR3: TGCAGTGCTAGAGAAGATTACAATGAGCAGTCCTTC. It yields the protein CSAREDYNEQSF.